Listed here are 17 T cell receptor beta chains from one sample, sequenced in a study of blood T cell repertoires in COVID-19 (dated by TCRdb to the early 2020s). Receptor amplification or capture employed the immunoSEQ multiplex PCR assay. TCRdb holds this immuneACCESS table with in-frame rearrangements only. Some clones are missing; in checked studies, unresolved V genes explain under half, and the rest has no known cause. This sample gives some 120,000 clones in total; around 87% of them show up just once. The ten largest clonotypes hold around 3.6% of the sample. Sequenced input: peripheral blood. Receptors were obtained from a woman aged 60-75 years with acute or convalescent COVID-19.

V usage is TRBV7-3 and J usage is TRBJ1-1, with 7 bases aligning to TRBD1. Germline V gene lookup returns CDR1 SGHTA and CDR2 FQGTGA. There are 13 residues in the CDR3. Trimming removed 2 bases from V and 4 bases from J; junction bases left unmatched: 1. CDR3 nucleotide sequence: TGTGCCAGCAGCTTAGGGACAGCCACTGAAGCTTTCTTT. It is translated as CASSLGTATEAFF.

The chain uses TRBV28 and TRBJ2-1; 9 nucleotides align to TRBD2. The CDR3 totals 13 residues. V was pared by 8 bases and J by 5 bases, with 4 bases of the junction left unmatched. CDR1 is MDHEN and CDR2 is SYDVKM in the germline V gene. As DNA, the CDR3 is TGTGCCAGCTGGACTAGCGCTCACAATGAGCAGTTCTTC. Its translation is CASWTSAHNEQFF.

This chain links TRBV25-1 with TRBJ2-7, with 10 nucleotides matching TRBD2. The J segment lost 7 bases and the V segment lost 4 bases, leaving 10 bases of the junction unmatched. The CDR3 is 15 residues long. The germline V gene has CDR1 MGHDK and CDR2 SYGVNS. In nucleotides, the CDR3 is TGTGCCAGCAGTGGGTCGAGCGGGAGGGCCCGGGAGCAGTACTTC. Protein sequence: CASSGSSGRAREQYF.

The chain employs TRBV21-1 and TRBJ2-7; the D call of TRBD2 is as the table states it, not checked on the DNA. TRBV21-1 is a pseudogene segment. CDR3 size: 12 residues. The CDR3 bases are TGTGCCATCGGGAGGGGACAATACGAGCAGTACGTC. It translates to CAIGRGQYEQYV.

This chain connects TRBV5-1 to TRBJ2-1; 9 bases agree with TRBD2. Germline CDR1 is SGHRS and CDR2 is YFSETQ. The ends lost 1 base at V and 8 bases at J; junction bases unmatched: 1. The CDR3 sequence is 13 residues long. The CDR3, as DNA: TGCGCCAGCAGCTTGACTAGCGGGTATGAGCAGTTCTTC. Encoded protein: CASSLTSGYEQFF.

V gene TRBV6-5 combines with J gene TRBJ1-3, with 8 bases fitting TRBD1. The CDR3 extends over 14 amino acids. CDR1 and CDR2 (germline): MNHEY, SVGAGI. Trimming removed 6 bases from V and 7 bases from J; junction bases left unmatched: 8. The CDR3 is CASSYRQGWNTIYF. CDR3 bases: TGTGCCAGCAGCTATAGACAGGGGTGGAACACCATATATTTT.

V usage is TRBV30 and J usage is TRBJ1-2; D might be TRBD1 (6 bases). This CDR3 is built from 13 residues. Trimming pared 0 bases from V and 8 bases from J, leaving 13 bases between. Per the germline V gene, CDR1 is GTSNPN and CDR2 is SVGIG (reference sequence). DNA for the CDR3: TGTGCCTGGAGTGTAGGCGGGGGCGGAGGCTACACCTTC. This encodes CAWSVGGGGGYTF.

A remark on this clone: This specimen includes other DNA sequences encoding the same CDR3. The chain employs TRBV7-2 and TRBJ1-2, with D perhaps matching TRBD1 (6 bases). Per the germline V gene, CDR1 is SGHTA and CDR2 is FQGNSA. This CDR3 is 13 amino acids long. Trimming pared 2 bases from V and 3 bases from J, leaving 7 bases between. CDR3: CASSLRTDYGYTF. The CDR3 DNA reads TGTGCCAGCAGCTTACGGACAGACTATGGCTACACCTTC. Supplemented by reference TRBV7-2 and TRBJ1-2, the full variable domain reads GAGVSQSPSNKVTEKGKDVELRCDPISGHTALYWYRQSLGQGLEFLIYFQGNSAPDKSGLPSDRFSAERTGGSVSTLTIQRTQQEDSAVYLCASSLRTDYGYTFGSGTRLTVV.

CDR3 residues: CAITPREGQGSYYGYTF. DNA of the CDR3: TGTGCCATCACCCCTCGAGAGGGACAGGGATCCTACTATGGCTACACCTTC. V usage is TRBV10-3 and J usage is TRBJ1-2; 9 positions match TRBD1. Germline V gene lookup returns CDR1 ENHRY and CDR2 SYGVKD. J was trimmed by 3 bases and V by 7 bases; bases with no gene match: 15. The CDR3 has 17 residues.

This rearrangement joins TRBV19 to TRBJ2-2; D is possibly TRBD1 (7 bases). V lost 7 bases and J lost 7, with 13 bases in between. This CDR3 contains 13 residues. Germline CDR1 LNHDA, CDR2 SQIVND (reference sequence). CDR3 sequence: CASTPGGYGELFF. The DNA for the CDR3 is TGTGCCAGTACCCCAGGGGGGTACGGGGAGCTGTTTTTT.

This clone showed up just once. This chain connects TRBV11-3 to TRBJ2-4, with D maybe TRBD1 (6 bases). CDR3 length: 16 amino acids. Germline values: CDR1 SGHNT, CDR2 YENEEA. V was clipped by 5 bases and J by 2 bases, with 16 bases between them. This CDR3 is CASSPAGVRTKNIQYF. The CDR3 nucleotides read TGTGCCAGCAGCCCGGCAGGGGTTCGGACCAAAAACATTCAGTACTTC.

This chain uses TRBV19 with TRBJ1-5, with TRBD1 as a possible D gene (5 bases). The CDR3 is 14 residues long. Deletions cut 10 bases from V and 2 bases from J, with 15 bases between. Germline assignment: CDR1 LNHDA and CDR2 SQIVND (reference sequence). The CDR3 sequence: CAIGAGRGNQPQHF. CDR3 DNA sequence: TGTGCCATTGGGGCAGGGAGGGGCAATCAGCCCCAGCATTTT.

The chain combines TRBV27 with TRBJ2-1; tentatively, D is TRBD2 (6 bases). With 5 bases removed from V and 6 bases from J, the gap between germline ends came to 8 bases. There are 12 residues in the CDR3. Germline V gene data show CDR1 as MNHEY and CDR2 as SMNVEV (reference sequence). The CDR3 is CASSPGLNEQFF. CDR3 bases: TGTGCCAGCAGTCCGGGACTCAATGAGCAGTTCTTC.

The chain combines TRBV11-3 with TRBJ2-1; maybe TRBD1 (5 bases). V lost 5 bases and J 4 bases, leaving 15 bases between the germline ends. Germline-derived CDR1 and CDR2 are SGHNT and YENEEA. The CDR3 runs to 15 residues. CDR3 sequence reads: CASSPGGARYNEQFF. As DNA, the CDR3 is TGTGCCAGCAGCCCCGGTGGGGCCCGGTACAATGAGCAGTTCTTC.

CDR3 region: CAISQETGGITGELFF. The DNA for the CDR3 is TGTGCCATCAGCCAAGAAACGGGAGGTATCACCGGGGAGCTGTTTTTT. The V gene is TRBV10-3, the J gene TRBJ2-2; 7 bases match TRBD2. Germline V lookup: CDR1 ENHRY, CDR2 SYGVKD. The CDR3 consists of 16 residues. Trimming cost V 6 bases and J 4 bases; bases outside gene matches: 11.

The chain has TRBV5-1 and TRBJ1-2; D not certain. CDR1 is SGHRS and CDR2 is YFSETQ in the germline V gene. This CDR3 is built from 13 residues. Trimming stripped 2 bases from V and 2 bases from J, with 7 bases between. The CDR3 DNA reads as TGCGCCAGCAGCTTTGCACAGAACTATGGCTACACCTTC. Amino acid sequence: CASSFAQNYGYTF. Drawing the rest from reference TRBV5-1 and TRBJ1-2, the complete variable domain is KAGVTQTPRYLIKTRGQQVTLSCSPISGHRSVSWYQQTPGQGLQFLFEYFSETQRNKGNFPGRFSGRQFSNSRSEMNVSTLELGDSALYLCASSFAQNYGYTFGSGTRLTVV.

The CDR3 nucleotides are TGTGCCAGTGCCTCTCGACAGGGGCTGAACACTGAAGCTTTCTTT. Encoded protein: CASASRQGLNTEAFF. The rearrangement links TRBV19 to TRBJ1-1; 8 bases map to TRBD1. V trimming: 8 bases; J trimming: 0 bases; junction bases outside the gene matches: 8. Germline V gene sequence: CDR1 LNHDA, CDR2 SQIVND (reference sequence). This CDR3 has 15 residues.